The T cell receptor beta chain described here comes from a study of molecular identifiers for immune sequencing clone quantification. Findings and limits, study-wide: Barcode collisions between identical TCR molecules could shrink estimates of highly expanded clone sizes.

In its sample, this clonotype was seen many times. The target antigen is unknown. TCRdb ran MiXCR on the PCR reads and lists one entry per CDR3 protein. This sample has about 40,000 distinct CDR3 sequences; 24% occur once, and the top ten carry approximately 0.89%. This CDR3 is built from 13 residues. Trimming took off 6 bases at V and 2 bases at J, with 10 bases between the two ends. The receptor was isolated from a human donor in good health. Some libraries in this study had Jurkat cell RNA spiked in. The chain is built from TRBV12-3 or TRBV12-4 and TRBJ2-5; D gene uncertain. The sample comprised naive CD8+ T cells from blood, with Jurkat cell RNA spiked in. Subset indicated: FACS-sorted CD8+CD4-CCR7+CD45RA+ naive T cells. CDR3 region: CASRAAAQETQYF. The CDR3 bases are TGTGCCAGCAGGGCCGCGGCGCAAGAGACCCAGTACTTC.